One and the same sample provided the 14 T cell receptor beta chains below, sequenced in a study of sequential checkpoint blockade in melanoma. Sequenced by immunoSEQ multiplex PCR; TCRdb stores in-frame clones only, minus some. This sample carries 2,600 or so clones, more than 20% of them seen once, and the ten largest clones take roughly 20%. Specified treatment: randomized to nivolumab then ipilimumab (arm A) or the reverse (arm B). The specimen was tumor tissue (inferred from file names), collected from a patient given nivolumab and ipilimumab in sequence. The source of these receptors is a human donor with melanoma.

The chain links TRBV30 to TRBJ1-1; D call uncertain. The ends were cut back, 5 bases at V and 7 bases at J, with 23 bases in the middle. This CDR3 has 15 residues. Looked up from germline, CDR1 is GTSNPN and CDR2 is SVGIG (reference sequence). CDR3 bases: TGTGCCTGGTACTCAAGGGCTCCTCGTGGGAGTGAAGCTTTCTTT. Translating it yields CAWYSRAPRGSEAFF.

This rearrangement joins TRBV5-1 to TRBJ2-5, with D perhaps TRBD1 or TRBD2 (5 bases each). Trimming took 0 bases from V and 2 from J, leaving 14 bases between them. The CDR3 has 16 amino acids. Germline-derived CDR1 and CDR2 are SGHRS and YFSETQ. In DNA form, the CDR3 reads TGCGCCAGCAGCTTGGGGTCAGGGAGAGGGCAAGAGACCCAGTACTTC. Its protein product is CASSLGSGRGQETQYF.

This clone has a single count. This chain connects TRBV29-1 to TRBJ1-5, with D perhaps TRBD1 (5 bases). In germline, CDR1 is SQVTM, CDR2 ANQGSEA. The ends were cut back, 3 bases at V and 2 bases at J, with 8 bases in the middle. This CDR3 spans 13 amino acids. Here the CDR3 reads CSVELGGNQPQHF. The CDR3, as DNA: TGCAGCGTTGAGTTAGGGGGCAATCAGCCCCAGCATTTT.

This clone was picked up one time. CDR3 in amino acids: CASSGTGKNTEAFF. DNA for the CDR3: TGTGCCAGTAGTGGGACAGGGAAGAACACTGAAGCTTTCTTT. The rearrangement links TRBV19 to TRBJ1-1, with 9 bases aligning to TRBD1. The CDR3 covers 14 residues. Germline loops: CDR1 LNHDA, CDR2 SQIVND (reference sequence). The ends lost 5 bases at V and 1 base at J; junction bases unmatched: 2.

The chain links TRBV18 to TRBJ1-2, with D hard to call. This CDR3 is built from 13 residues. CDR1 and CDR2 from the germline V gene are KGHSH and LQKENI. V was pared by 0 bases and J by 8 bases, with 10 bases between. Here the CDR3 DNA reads TGTGCCAGCTCACCACCGTTGGAGGAGGGCTACACCTTC. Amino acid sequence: CASSPPLEEGYTF.

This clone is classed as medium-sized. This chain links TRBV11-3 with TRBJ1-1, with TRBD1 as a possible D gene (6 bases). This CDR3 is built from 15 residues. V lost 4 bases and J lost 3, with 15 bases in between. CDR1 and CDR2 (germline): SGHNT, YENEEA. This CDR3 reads CASSSTGGADTEAFF. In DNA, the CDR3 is TGTGCCAGCAGCTCCACCGGGGGCGCGGACACTGAAGCTTTCTTT.

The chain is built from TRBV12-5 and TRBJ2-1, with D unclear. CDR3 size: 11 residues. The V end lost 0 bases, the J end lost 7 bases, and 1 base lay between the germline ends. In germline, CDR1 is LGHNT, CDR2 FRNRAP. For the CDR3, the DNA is TGTGCTAGTGGTTTGGTAAATGAGCAGTTCTTC. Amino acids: CASGLVNEQFF.

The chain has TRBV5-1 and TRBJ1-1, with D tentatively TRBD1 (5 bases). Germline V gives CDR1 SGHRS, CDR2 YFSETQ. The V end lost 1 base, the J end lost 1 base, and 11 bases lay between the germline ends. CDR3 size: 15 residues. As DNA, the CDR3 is TGCGCCAGCAGCTTGAACCCGACAGCGAACACTGAAGCTTTCTTT. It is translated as CASSLNPTANTEAFF.

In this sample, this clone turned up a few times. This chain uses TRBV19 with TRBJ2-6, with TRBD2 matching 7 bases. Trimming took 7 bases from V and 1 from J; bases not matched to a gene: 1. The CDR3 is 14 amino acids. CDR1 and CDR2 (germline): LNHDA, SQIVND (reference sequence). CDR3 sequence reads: CASNGGSGANVLTF. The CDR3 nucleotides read TGTGCCAGTAACGGGGGGTCTGGGGCCAACGTCCTGACTTTC. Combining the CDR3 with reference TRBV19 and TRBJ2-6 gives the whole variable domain DGGITQSPKYLFRKEGQNVTLSCEQNLNHDAMYWYRQDPGQGLRLIYYSQIVNDFQKGDIAEGYSVSREKKESFPLTVTSAQKNPTAFYLCASNGGSGANVLTFGAGSRLTVL.

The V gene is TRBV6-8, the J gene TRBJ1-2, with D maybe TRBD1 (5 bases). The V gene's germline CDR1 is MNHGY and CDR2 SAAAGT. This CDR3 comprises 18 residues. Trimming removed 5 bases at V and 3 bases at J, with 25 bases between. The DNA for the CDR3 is TGTGCCAGCAGTCCCCCTGCCCTTTACAGGCTGGGGGACTATGGCTACACCTTC. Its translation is CASSPPALYRLGDYGYTF.

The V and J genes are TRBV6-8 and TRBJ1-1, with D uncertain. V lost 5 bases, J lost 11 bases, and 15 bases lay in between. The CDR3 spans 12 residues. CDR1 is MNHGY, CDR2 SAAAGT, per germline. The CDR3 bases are TGTGCCAGCAGTGACGGTGCTCGGGAGGCTTTCTTT. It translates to CASSDGAREAFF.

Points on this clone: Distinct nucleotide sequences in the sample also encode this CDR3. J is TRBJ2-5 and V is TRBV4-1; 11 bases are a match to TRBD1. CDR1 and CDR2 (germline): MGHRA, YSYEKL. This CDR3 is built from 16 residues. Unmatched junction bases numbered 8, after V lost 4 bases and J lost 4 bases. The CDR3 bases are TGCGCCAGCAGCCTCCTTGGGACAGGGGGGGGAGAGACCCAGTACTTC. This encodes CASSLLGTGGGETQYF.

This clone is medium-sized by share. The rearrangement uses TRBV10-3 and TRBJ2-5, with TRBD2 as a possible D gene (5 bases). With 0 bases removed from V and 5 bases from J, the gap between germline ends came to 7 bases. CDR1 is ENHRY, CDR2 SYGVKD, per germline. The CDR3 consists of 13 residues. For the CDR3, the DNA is TGTGCCATCAGTGAGTCAGGGAGCGAGACCCAGTACTTC. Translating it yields CAISESGSETQYF.

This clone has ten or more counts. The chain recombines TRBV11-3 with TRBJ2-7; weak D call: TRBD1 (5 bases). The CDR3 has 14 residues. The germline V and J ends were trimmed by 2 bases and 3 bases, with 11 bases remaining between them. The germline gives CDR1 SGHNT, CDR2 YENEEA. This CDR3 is CASSLSGPFYEQYV. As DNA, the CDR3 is TGTGCCAGCAGCTTATCAGGGCCCTTCTACGAGCAGTACGTC.